The 14 T cell receptor beta chains reported below all come from one sample, sequenced in a study of early T cells in non-severe SARS-CoV-2 infection (dated by TCRdb to the early 2020s). Receptor amplification or capture employed 5' RACE. Instrument on record: NextSeq 500. TCRdb applied fastp at Q25 and MiXCR to the public reads, then kept only in-frame beta chains. Every CDR3 protein is listed once, alongside the most common genes and DNA of its rows. This sample comprises about 77,000 distinct CDR3 sequences, approximately 5% of them detected only once. The ten largest clones add up to about 7% of the sample. This material consisted of whole blood, taken at baseline. These receptors came from an adult who was a healthcare worker with PCR-confirmed SARS-CoV-2 infection or an uninfected control (not recorded which).

In its sample, this clonotype was seen a few times. The chain combines TRBV12-3 or TRBV12-4 with TRBJ1-4; D not certain. The V and J ends lost 1 base and 4 bases respectively, with 4 bases between them. The CDR3 consists of 13 residues. CDR3 nucleotides: TGTGCCAGCAGTTTAGGTCATAATGAAAAACTGTTTTTT. Translated, it gives CASSLGHNEKLFF.

This clonotype has a handful of counts. The V and J genes are TRBV29-1 and TRBJ1-2, with a tentative D call TRBD1 (6 bases). The CDR3 contains 13 residues. With 3 bases removed from V and 3 bases from J, the gap between germline ends came to 11 bases. Per germline, CDR1 SQVTM and CDR2 ANQGSEA. The CDR3 DNA follows: TGCAGCGTTGATACAGGGACGGACTATGGCTACACCTTC. Amino acids: CSVDTGTDYGYTF. Full variable domain (remainder filled in from reference TRBV29-1 and TRBJ1-2): SAVISQKPSRDICQRGTSLTIQCQVDSQVTMMFWYRQQPGQSLTLIATANQGSEATYESGFVIDKFPISRPNLTFSTLTVSNMSPEDSSIYLCSVDTGTDYGYTFGSGTRLTVV.

This clonotype was picked up a small number of times. The V call is TRBV30, the J call TRBJ1-4; 9 bases match TRBD1. V shed 0 bases and J 11 bases; nucleotides not matched to a gene: 13. Germline CDR1 reads GTSNPN; CDR2 reads SVGIG (reference sequence). CDR3 length: 16 residues. CDR3 loop: CAWSVTGGVNDGKLFF. The CDR3 nucleotides read TGTGCCTGGAGTGTGACAGGGGGAGTTAATGACGGGAAACTGTTTTTT.

There are many counts of this clonotype. This chain connects TRBV20-1 to TRBJ1-6, with TRBD1 identical over 10 bases. The CDR3 consists of 16 residues. CDR1 and CDR2 (germline): DFQATT, SNEGSKA (reference sequence). J was trimmed by 9 bases and V by 5 bases; bases with no gene match: 13. In DNA form, the CDR3 reads TGCAGTGCTCTTCCCGGGACAGGGGAACATAGTTCACCCCTCCACTTT. As protein: CSALPGTGEHSSPLHF.

This clonotype was counted at least ten times. V gene TRBV3-1 combines with J gene TRBJ1-1, with D uncertain. Trimming shortened V by 1 base and J by 0 bases, and 3 bases separated the two germline ends. CDR1 and CDR2 from the germline V gene are LGHDT and YNNKEL (reference sequence). This CDR3 contains 13 residues. The CDR3: CASSQGLNTEAFF. The CDR3 DNA follows: TGTGCCAGCAGCCAAGGACTGAACACTGAAGCTTTCTTT.

The chain combines TRBV7-3 with TRBJ2-1, with TRBD1 as a possible D gene (5 bases). V lost 4 bases and J lost 6, with 10 bases in between. There are 13 residues in the CDR3. The germline V gene encodes CDR1 SGHTA and CDR2 FQGTGA. CDR3: CASSSQGANEQFF. In DNA form, the CDR3 reads TGTGCCAGCAGCTCCCAGGGCGCCAATGAGCAGTTCTTC.

The table lists this clonotype with a few counts. The CDR3 DNA sequence: TGCAGTGCTATGGCAGGGGGCGCATCTGGGCTGAGGGGCTACACCTTC. It encodes CSAMAGGASGLRGYTF. V and J are TRBV20-1 and TRBJ1-2; TRBD1 matches at 8 bases. CDR3 length equals 16 residues. The V gene end was trimmed by 4 bases and the J gene end by 8 bases; junction bases not matched to a gene: 18. Germline CDR1 is DFQATT and CDR2 is SNEGSKA (reference sequence).

This clonotype was found many times. The rearrangement uses TRBV20-1 and TRBJ2-7; D gene ambiguous. Trimming left V 6 bases short and J 6 bases short, with 12 bases between. Looked up from germline, CDR1 is DFQATT and CDR2 is SNEGSKA (reference sequence). The CDR3 extends over 11 amino acids. The CDR3 region has the DNA TGCAGTGCCAACGGACCCACCGAGCAGTACTTC. Translating gives CSANGPTEQYF.

The CDR3 region is CASSRTGVMQETQYF. The CDR3, as DNA: TGTGCCAGCAGCCGGACAGGGGTTATGCAAGAGACCCAGTACTTC. The chain carries TRBV3-1 and TRBJ2-5; 9 bases agree with TRBD1. Germline V gene sequence: CDR1 LGHDT, CDR2 YNNKEL (reference sequence). Unmatched junction bases numbered 5, after V lost 4 bases and J lost 2 bases. This CDR3 is 15 amino acids long.

This sequence joins TRBV7-2 and TRBJ1-1; 8 bases map to TRBD1. Germline CDR1 is SGHTA and CDR2 is FQGNSA. The length of the CDR3 is 14 residues. The V and J ends lost 4 bases and 1 base, in that order; junction bases with no gene match: 2. The CDR3 bases are TGTGCCAGCAGCTCCAGGGGGCAGAACACTGAAGCTTTCTTT. Translation: CASSSRGQNTEAFF.

At least ten counts were recorded for this clonotype. The CDR3 nucleotides read TGTGCCAGCAGTTTGGGCAGCCCTAATGAAAAACTGTTTTTT. This encodes CASSLGSPNEKLFF. The chain has TRBV12-3 or TRBV12-4 and TRBJ1-4; no firm D call. This CDR3 region has 14 residues. Trimming took off 3 bases at V and 3 bases at J, with 8 bases between the two ends.

This clonotype was counted between two and nine times. V gene TRBV10-3 combines with J gene TRBJ2-3, with D unclear. There are 13 residues in the CDR3. Germline V gene data show CDR1 as ENHRY and CDR2 as SYGVKD. Trimming removed 0 bases at V and 2 bases at J, with 3 bases between. CDR3 sequence reads: CAISESTTDTQYF. CDR3 DNA sequence: TGTGCCATCAGTGAGTCTACCACAGATACGCAGTATTTT.

This clonotype was found a few times. V is TRBV20-1 and J is TRBJ1-5; possibly TRBD1 for D (6 bases). Trimming took 4 bases from V and 5 from J, leaving 21 bases between them. This CDR3 contains 16 residues. In germline, CDR1 is DFQATT, CDR2 SNEGSKA (reference sequence). CDR3 nucleotide sequence: TGCAGTGCTAACGCCTACCGGGACACTTCATATCAGCCCCAGCATTTT. It yields the protein CSANAYRDTSYQPQHF.

This clonotype was seen more than once but under ten times. The V and J genes are TRBV30 and TRBJ2-1; TRBD1 might be the D (6 bases). In germline, CDR1 is GTSNPN, CDR2 SVGIG (reference sequence). The CDR3 is 14 residues long. V was clipped by 5 bases and J by 5 bases, with 16 bases between them. CDR3 residues: CAWSIQGRHNEQFF. In nucleotides, the CDR3 is TGTGCCTGGTCTATTCAGGGGCGACACAATGAGCAGTTCTTC.